This TCR beta chain was documented in a study of blood T cell repertoires in COVID-19. Study-level background: Collection of acute and convalescent COVID-19 samples took place in the United States, Italy and Spain. Nucleic acid was either cDNA or gDNA, and it came from T cells, B-cell-depleted T cells, or PBMCs.

Trimming removed 0 bases at V and 7 bases at J, with 7 bases between. Germline CDR1 and CDR2: LGHDT and YNNKEL (reference sequence). There are 14 residues in the CDR3. As concerns this clone: The sample carries other DNA sequences with the same CDR3.

This table comes from immunoSEQ multiplex PCR, and its TCRdb copy is limited to in-frame clones, with some not included. The sample lists about 220,000 clones; 84% were seen once. Participants were placed into cohorts based on the clinical history they reported. Recovered status applied to Cohort 3 donors who had two consecutive negative PCRs. It also applied to those with clearance or with symptom resolution. V and J are TRBV3-1 (or the pseudogene TRBV3-2) and TRBJ1-6; a possible D gene is TRBD1 (6 bases). Sequenced: PBMCs or T cells enriched from blood (not recorded which). The clonotype originates from a woman aged 40-49 years who had recovered from COVID-19. CDR3 sequence: CASSQDRGNSPLHF. Written as DNA, the CDR3 is TGTGCCAGCAGCCAAGACAGGGGAAATTCACCCCTCCACTTT.